This is a list of T cell receptor beta chains from one sample in a study of blood T cell repertoires in COVID-19. Clones were read by immunoSEQ multiplex PCR, and TCRdb kept only the in-frame ones, dropping some. The sample has about 170,000 clones; around four fifths are singletons. Sequenced input: PBMCs or T cells enriched from blood (not recorded which). All receptors derive from a woman aged 50 to 65 who had recovered from COVID-19. Both conserved end residues are part of each CDR3. D genes are given only for firm matches. Rows may omit the clone size; those that give it use once, few, many or a size class.

abundance	v_gene	j_gene	d_gene	CDR3aa	CDR3nt
NA	TRBV30	TRBJ1-6	NA	CAWSGQYNSPLHF	TGTGCCTGGAGCGGACAGTATAATTCACCCCTCCACTTT
NA	TRBV30	TRBJ1-3	TRBD1	CAWSVTGRDTIYF	TGTGCCTGGAGTGTGACAGGGCGGGACACCATATATTTT
NA	TRBV27	TRBJ1-1	NA	CASSFWGVNTEAFF	TGTGCCAGCAGTTTCTGGGGGGTGAACACTGAAGCTTTCTTT
NA	TRBV13	TRBJ2-1	NA	CASSPLSGWEFF	TGTGCCAGCAGCCCCCTAAGCGGGTGGGAGTTCTTC
once	TRBV3-1/TRBV3-2	TRBJ2-3	TRBD1	CASSEGWTGGWDTQYF	TGTGCCAGCAGCGAAGGGTGGACAGGGGGATGGGATACGCAGTATTTT
NA	TRBV28	TRBJ1-1	NA	CASTEGRPAEAFF	TGTGCCAGCACCGAGGGGAGGCCCGCTGAAGCTTTCTTT
NA	TRBV11-3	TRBJ2-5	NA	CASSPIAGMETQYF	TGTGCCAGCAGCCCCATTGCGGGAATGGAGACCCAGTACTTC
few	TRBV6-4	TRBJ1-1	NA	CASRDLVAFF	TGTGCCAGCAGAGACCTAGTAGCTTTCTTT
NA	TRBV12-3/TRBV12-4	TRBJ2-3	NA	CASSLLADTQYF	TGTGCCAGCAGTCTACTGGCAGATACGCAGTATTTT
NA	TRBV7-3	TRBJ1-4	NA	CASSAETGDPRPRNEKLFF	TGTGCCAGCAGCGCCGAGACAGGCGACCCCCGACCCCGTAATGAAAAACTGTTTTTT
NA	TRBV20-1	TRBJ2-6	NA	CSASRQNSGANVLTF	TGCAGTGCTAGTAGACAGAACTCTGGGGCCAACGTCCTGACTTTC
NA	TRBV30	TRBJ1-6	TRBD1	CAWQGASYNSPLHF	TGTGCCTGGCAGGGGGCATCCTATAATTCACCCCTCCACTTT
NA	TRBV7-8	TRBJ1-4	NA	CASSLGAGINEKLFF	TGTGCCAGCAGCTTAGGGGCAGGGATTAATGAAAAACTGTTTTTT
NA	TRBV9	TRBJ2-2	TRBD1	CASSGRTGSTGELFF	TGTGCCAGCAGCGGGAGGACAGGAAGCACCGGGGAGCTGTTTTTT
once	TRBV28	TRBJ1-1	NA	CASSLQGKGTEAFF	TGTGCCAGCAGTTTACAGGGAAAGGGCACTGAAGCTTTCTTT
NA	TRBV7-2	TRBJ1-4	TRBD1	CASSSIRDSLPEKLFF	TGTGCCAGCAGCTCGATACGGGACAGCTTACCCGAAAAACTGTTTTTT
NA	TRBV16	TRBJ1-2	NA	CASSQGFYGYTF	TGTGCCAGCAGCCAAGGCTTCTATGGCTACACCTTC
once	TRBV29-1	TRBJ2-1	NA	CSVVRGGSYNEQFF	TGCAGCGTCGTACGCGGTGGCTCCTACAATGAGCAGTTCTTC
NA	TRBV6-5	TRBJ1-1	NA	CASSRDNPNTEAFF	TGTGCCAGCAGTCGGGACAACCCGAACACTGAAGCTTTCTTT
NA	TRBV28	TRBJ1-1	NA	CASRFNRVLNTEAFF	TGTGCCAGCAGATTCAACAGGGTTCTGAACACTGAAGCTTTCTTT
few	TRBV14	TRBJ1-4	TRBD1	CASSLYRGQTNEKLFF	TGTGCCAGCAGCCTTTACAGGGGACAAACTAATGAAAAACTGTTTTTT
NA	TRBV19	TRBJ1-2	NA	CASTAGHLYGYTF	TGTGCCAGTACCGCTGGGCACCTCTATGGCTACACCTTC
NA	TRBV12-5	TRBJ2-1	TRBD2	CASGLGLADEQFF	TGTGCTAGTGGTTTGGGACTAGCTGATGAGCAGTTCTTC
NA	TRBV19	TRBJ2-5	NA	CASSDSLQETQYF	TGTGCCAGTAGTGACAGCCTCCAAGAGACCCAGTACTTC
NA	TRBV19	TRBJ1-5	NA	CASSIDRQPQHF	TGTGCCAGTAGTATAGACAGACAGCCCCAGCATTTT
NA	TRBV24-1	TRBJ2-1	NA	CATMAGVGEEQFF	TGTGCCACCATGGCAGGGGTAGGAGAAGAGCAGTTCTTC
few	TRBV20-1	TRBJ1-5	TRBD1	CSASGTNRGNNQPQHF	TGCAGTGCTAGTGGTACGAACAGGGGGAACAATCAGCCCCAGCATTTT
NA	TRBV6-4	TRBJ2-3	TRBD2	CASSDGSASGPGDTQYF	TGTGCCAGCAGTGACGGTTCCGCTAGCGGGCCTGGAGATACGCAGTATTTT
NA	TRBV5-8	TRBJ1-4	TRBD1	CASSLGQGVNFEKLFF	TGTGCCAGCAGCTTGGGACAGGGAGTCAATTTTGAAAAACTGTTTTTT
NA	TRBV7-2	TRBJ1-2	TRBD1	CASSRSTGGYGYTF	TGTGCCAGCAGCCGCTCAACAGGGGGCTATGGCTACACCTTC
NA	TRBV10-2	TRBJ1-2	TRBD1	CASTGQENYGYTF	TGCGCCAGTACGGGACAGGAGAACTATGGCTACACCTTC
NA	TRBV19	TRBJ2-5	TRBD1	CASSQGWQGALGETQYF	TGTGCCAGTAGTCAAGGGTGGCAGGGGGCTCTGGGAGAGACCCAGTACTTC
NA	TRBV5-5	TRBJ2-3	TRBD2	CASSLGLAGLTDTQYF	TGTGCCAGCAGCTTGGGGCTAGCGGGACTCACAGATACGCAGTATTTT
NA	TRBV7-2	TRBJ2-3	NA	CASSFPRTGGPGADTQYF	TGTGCCAGCAGCTTCCCCAGAACTGGCGGGCCCGGGGCAGATACGCAGTATTTT
NA	TRBV11-3	TRBJ2-5	TRBD1	CASSPTGVGSETQYF	TGTGCCAGCAGCCCGACAGGGGTGGGCTCTGAGACCCAGTACTTC
NA	TRBV19	TRBJ2-1	NA	CASTTSGMTSYNEQFF	TGTGCCAGTACCACATCGGGGATGACCTCCTACAATGAGCAGTTCTTC
once	TRBV30	TRBJ1-5	TRBD1	CAWSVGTGGAPQHF	TGTGCCTGGAGTGTTGGGACAGGGGGAGCGCCCCAGCATTTT
NA	TRBV24-1	TRBJ1-5	TRBD1	CATSDLTGVWNQPQHF	TGTGCCACCAGTGATCTTACAGGGGTTTGGAATCAGCCCCAGCATTTT
NA	TRBV4-2	TRBJ1-2	NA	CASSQDAAGSGHGYTF	TGTGCCAGCAGCCAAGATGCGGCAGGGTCCGGCCATGGCTACACCTTC
once	TRBV9	TRBJ2-2	NA	CASSVGGGNSGELFF	TGTGCCAGCAGCGTAGGGGGCGGGAACTCCGGGGAGCTGTTTTTT
NA	TRBV3-1/TRBV3-2	TRBJ1-1	TRBD1	CASSQDRGPARRAFF	TGTGCCAGCAGCCAAGACAGGGGGCCCGCACGGAGAGCTTTCTTT
NA	TRBV4-3	TRBJ1-1	TRBD1	CASSHPTGQSKAFF	TGCGCCAGCAGCCACCCGACAGGGCAGTCTAAAGCTTTCTTT